Following are 18 T cell receptor beta chains from one sample sequenced in a study of synovial regulatory T cells in juvenile arthritis. Method: immunoSEQ multiplex PCR; TCRdb's copy keeps in-frame clones and lacks some. This sample contains 7,500 to 10,000 clones. The sequenced material came from Treg cells from blood. Subset here: remaining (HLA-DR-negative) circulating blood Treg cells. The origin of the receptors is a donor aged 2-35 years with juvenile idiopathic arthritis.

The J gene is TRBJ2-2, the V gene TRBV21-1. TRBV21-1 is listed as a pseudogene. CDR3 length: 14 amino acids. The DNA is not on file. CDR3 region: CASSRGPITGELFF.

This chain links TRBV4-1 with TRBJ2-3; the TCRdb D gene call, TRBD2, has no DNA to confirm it. The CDR3 consists of 14 residues. A DNA sequence was not provided. The germline CDR1 and CDR2 sequences are MGHRA and YSYEKL. CDR3: CASSQSGSTDTQYF.

V usage is TRBV5-1 and J usage is TRBJ1-3. Germline V gene lookup returns CDR1 SGHRS and CDR2 YFSETQ. The CDR3 has 14 amino acids. No DNA is listed. The chain's CDR3 is CASSTGATGNTIYF.

The chain uses TRBV10-3 and TRBJ2-7; TCRdb's D call of TRBD2 is untestable without DNA. The CDR3 sequence is 14 residues long. A DNA sequence was not provided. CDR1 and CDR2 from the germline V gene are ENHRY and SYGVKD. The CDR3 sequence: CAISESRRVGEQYF.

The rearrangement uses TRBV11-2 and TRBJ2-1; TCRdb reports TRBD1, a call that lacks DNA to check it against. The germline V gene encodes CDR1 SGHAT and CDR2 FQNNGV. The CDR3 length is 13 residues. The nucleotide record is missing. The CDR3 here is CASSYTTGNEQFF.

This rearrangement joins TRBV4-1 to TRBJ1-2. The length of the CDR3 is 15 residues. No DNA is given. In germline, CDR1 is MGHRA, CDR2 YSYEKL. The CDR3 loop is CASSPRLGGAYGYTF.

This chain uses TRBV9 with TRBJ2-1; TCRdb selects TRBD2, and the lack of DNA leaves this call unchecked. Germline CDR1 SGDLS, CDR2 YYNGEE. CDR3 size: 15 residues. No DNA has been recorded. The CDR3 is CASSVEGLAANEQFF. Drawing the rest from reference TRBV9 and TRBJ2-1, the complete variable domain is DSGVTQTPKHLITATGQRVTLRCSPRSGDLSVYWYQQSLDQGLQFLIQYYNGEERAKGNILERFSAQQFPDLHSELNLSSLELGDSALYFCASSVEGLAANEQFFGPGTRLTVL.

The gene calls are TRBV6-6 and TRBJ1-5. From germline, CDR1 is MNHNY and CDR2 SVGAGI (reference sequence). The CDR3 has 16 amino acids. No DNA appears here. CDR3 loop: CASSYSIGSPSKAQHF.

The chain uses TRBV6-1 and TRBJ1-1; absent DNA, TCRdb's TRBD1 call cannot be checked. The CDR3 runs 15 residues. No DNA has been recorded. Looked up from germline, CDR1 is MNHNS and CDR2 is SASEGT. CDR3 in amino acids: CASSESGQLNTEAFF.

This chain links TRBV7-3 with TRBJ1-3. CDR1 and CDR2 from the germline V gene are SGHTA and FQGTGA. The CDR3 extends over 13 amino acids. No DNA sequence was recorded. The CDR3 is CASSPGSGNTIYF.

This chain uses TRBV21-1 with TRBJ1-1. TRBV21-1 is noted as a pseudogene. The CDR3 length is 14 residues. The DNA is unrecorded. The CDR3 loop reads CASSKEPGNTEAFF.

The chain employs TRBV10-1 and TRBJ2-7; lacking DNA, the TRBD2 call made by TCRdb goes unchecked. The CDR3 spans 15 residues. The nucleotide record is missing. The germline V gene encodes CDR1 WNHNN and CDR2 SYGVQD (reference sequence). CDR3 protein: CASSSSTGGAYEQYF.

The chain uses TRBV30 and TRBJ1-4. Germline assignment: CDR1 GTSNPN and CDR2 SVGIG (reference sequence). This CDR3 is built from 13 residues. No DNA is listed. This chain's CDR3 is CAWSMNTNEKLFF.

The chain is built from TRBV28 and TRBJ2-7; TCRdb indicates TRBD1, and absent DNA this call remains unverified. The CDR3 length is 13 residues. DNA for this receptor is not on file. Per germline, CDR1 MDHEN and CDR2 SYDVKM. CDR3 region: CASSRQSRYEQYF.

This chain uses TRBV29-1 with TRBJ2-7; TCRdb returns TRBD1, unconfirmable since there is no DNA. Germline V gene data show CDR1 as SQVTM and CDR2 as ANQGSEA. The CDR3 runs to 13 residues. DNA was not recorded. CDR3: CSVGFHRGGEQYF.

V usage is TRBV6-1 and J usage is TRBJ1-1; the D call from TCRdb, TRBD1, cannot be confirmed without DNA. The CDR3 loop spans 14 amino acids. DNA for this receptor is not on file. Germline V gives CDR1 MNHNS, CDR2 SASEGT. CDR3 loop: CASSDYTRVAEAFF.

The chain couples TRBV19 to TRBJ1-5. Germline-derived CDR1 and CDR2 are LNHDA and SQIVND (reference sequence). The CDR3 is 15 residues long. Nucleotide data are not available. The chain's CDR3 is CASSITKGNNQPQHF.

The V and J genes are TRBV7-9 and TRBJ2-3; TCRdb returns TRBD1, unconfirmable since there is no DNA. The CDR3 is 14 residues long. No DNA has been recorded. In germline, CDR1 is SEHNR, CDR2 FQNEAQ (reference sequence). The CDR3 protein is CASSSARVTDTQYF. Full variable domain (remainder filled in from reference TRBV7-9 and TRBJ2-3): DTGVSQNPRHKITKRGQNVTFRCDPISEHNRLYWYRQTLGQGPEFLTYFQNEAQLEKSRLLSDRFSAERPKGSFSTLEIQRTEQGDSAMYLCASSSARVTDTQYFGPGTRLTVL.